Listed here are 14 T cell receptor beta chains from one sample, sequenced in a study of T cells in Graves' hyperthyroidism and ophthalmopathy. Amplification of TCR beta CDR3 regions was performed using RNA transcripts as template. TCR CDR3 regions were first amplified by RT-PCR with HTBI primers. Using its own MiXCR run on the multiplex PCR reads, TCRdb lists one record per CDR3 protein. The sample consists of under 350,000 distinct CDR3 sequences, 15% to 20% of them appearing once. Material: blood. All receptors come from a woman aged 55-75 years with Graves' ophthalmopathy.

This clonotype occurred a few times. CDR3 nucleotides: TGCAGTGCTAGACGCGGGCCGGACGCAACCTACGAGCAGTACTTC. It specifies CSARRGPDATYEQYF. V is TRBV20-1 and J is TRBJ2-7; maybe TRBD2 (5 bases). Between the trimmed V and J ends, which lost 2 bases and 2 bases, there was a span of 16 bases. This CDR3 contains 15 residues. Per the germline V gene, CDR1 is DFQATT and CDR2 is SNEGSKA (reference sequence).

In its sample, this clonotype was seen once. This CDR3 reads CASSLVPTGTGNEKLFF. The CDR3 nucleotides are TGTGCCAGCAGCTTGGTCCCTACCGGGACAGGGAATGAAAAACTGTTTTTT. This chain uses TRBV5-8 with TRBJ1-4; 9 bases agree with TRBD1. Germline values: CDR1 SGHTS, CDR2 YDEGEE. The CDR3 has 17 residues. The junction had 8 bases not matched to a gene; V was cut back by 0 bases and J by 5 bases.

This clonotype was picked up many times. V is TRBV29-1 and J is TRBJ1-2; D is uncertain. Germline-derived CDR1 and CDR2 are SQVTM and ANQGSEA. There are 11 residues in the CDR3. V shed 5 bases and J shed 5 bases, with 9 bases lying between them. This CDR3 is CSVFGIYGYTF. The CDR3 coding sequence is TGCAGCGTTTTTGGAATATATGGCTACACCTTC.

This clonotype was detected many times. The CDR3 here is CASSPSAFDNYGYTF. In DNA form, the CDR3 reads TGTGCCAGCAGTCCTTCGGCCTTCGATAACTATGGCTACACCTTC. V usage is TRBV6-1 and J usage is TRBJ1-2; D is unresolved. The germline gives CDR1 MNHNS, CDR2 SASEGT. The length of the CDR3 is 15 residues. Trimming shortened V by 5 bases and J by 1 base, and 14 bases separated the two germline ends.

This clonotype has at least ten counts. CDR3 in DNA: TGTGCCAGCAGCCAAGATCAACGGGAGAGGTTAAATGAGCAGTTCTTC. Its protein product is CASSQDQRERLNEQFF. The chain recombines TRBV4-2 with TRBJ2-1; possibly TRBD2 for D (6 bases). Between the trimmed V and J ends, which lost 0 bases and 7 bases, there was a span of 16 bases. This CDR3 region has 16 residues. Germline V gene data show CDR1 as LGHNA and CDR2 as YNFKEQ.

This sequence joins TRBV7-2 and TRBJ2-1; TRBD1 agrees at 10 bases. The germline gives CDR1 SGHTA, CDR2 FQGNSA. CDR3 size: 20 residues. Losses at the gene ends were 5 bases for V and 0 bases for J; bases not matched to a gene: 16. In DNA form, the CDR3 reads TGTGCCAGCAGCCTAGTTGGGGACAGGGGTCCCCCGAGCTCCTACAATGAGCAGTTCTTC. The encoded protein is CASSLVGDRGPPSSYNEQFF.

Many counts were recorded for this clonotype. The chain employs TRBV6-1 and TRBJ1-3, with 8 bases lining up with TRBD1. The CDR3 runs to 15 residues. The V segment lost 5 bases and the J segment 5 bases; nucleotides outside the gene matches: 8. The V gene's germline CDR1 is MNHNS and CDR2 SASEGT. The CDR3 loop reads CASSYGQGTRNTIYF. The CDR3 coding sequence is TGTGCCAGCAGTTATGGACAGGGTACCCGAAACACCATATATTTT.

The chain joins TRBV6-2 or TRBV6-3 to TRBJ2-4, with 13 positions matching TRBD2. The germline gives CDR1 MNHEY, CDR2 SVGEGT. J gave up 3 bases and V 5 bases, and 16 bases lay outside the gene matches. This CDR3 region has 20 residues. The CDR3 DNA follows: TGTGCCAGCAGTCACCGCCCGGGACTAGCGGGGCCGCTGGGCAAAAACATTCAGTACTTC. This sequence encodes CASSHRPGLAGPLGKNIQYF.

This clonotype was seen many times. The V gene is TRBV19, the J gene TRBJ2-3, with D tentatively TRBD2 (5 bases). Germline lookup yields CDR1 LNHDA and CDR2 SQIVND (reference sequence). Trimming pared 1 base from V and 2 bases from J, leaving 13 bases between. This CDR3 region has 16 residues. In DNA, the CDR3 is TGTGCCAGTAGTATAGTCCGGACTCTTTTCACAGATACGCAGTATTTT. This translates into CASSIVRTLFTDTQYF.

There are many counts of this clonotype. This chain uses TRBV6-1 with TRBJ1-2, with 8 bases aligning to TRBD1. Germline-derived CDR1 and CDR2 are MNHNS and SASEGT. This CDR3 contains 14 residues. V lost 5 bases and J lost 5; bases outside the gene matches: 7. The CDR3 region is CASSWTGSQYGYTF. In nucleotides, the CDR3 is TGTGCCAGCAGTTGGACAGGGTCCCAGTATGGCTACACCTTC.

This clonotype was detected only a few times. This sequence may be a read error, since a much larger clone differs from it by one base. The rearrangement links TRBV20-1 to TRBJ1-1; D unclear. In germline, CDR1 is DFQATT, CDR2 SNEGSKA (reference sequence). Trimming stripped 3 bases from V and 1 base from J, with 6 bases between. CDR3 size: 12 residues. CDR3 loop: CSARDPNTEAFF. The CDR3 DNA follows: TGCAGTGCTAGGGACCCGAACACTGAAGCTTTCTTT.

This clonotype was found many times. The V and J genes are TRBV7-2 and TRBJ2-5; D might be TRBD1 or TRBD2, each matching 5 bases. Trimming left V 6 bases short and J 1 base short, with 15 bases between. The CDR3 is made up of 15 amino acids. Per germline, CDR1 SGHTA and CDR2 FQGNSA. CDR3 DNA: TGTGCCAGCAGGGTAGCCGGGGCGCCCCAAGAGACCCAGTACTTC. This codes for CASRVAGAPQETQYF. The whole variable domain, filled in from reference TRBV7-2 and TRBJ2-5, reads GAGVSQSPSNKVTEKGKDVELRCDPISGHTALYWYRQSLGQGLEFLIYFQGNSAPDKSGLPSDRFSAERTGGSVSTLTIQRTQQEDSAVYLCASRVAGAPQETQYFGPGTRLLVL.

This clonotype was counted between two and nine times. A clone one base away is much larger, so this may be a read error. V is TRBV4-3 and J is TRBJ1-1, with 9 nucleotides matching TRBD1. Trimming cost V 4 bases and J 2 bases; bases outside gene matches: 8. Looked up from germline, CDR1 is LGHNA and CDR2 is YSLEER. The CDR3 contains 16 residues. The CDR3 here is CASSPTPGQGNTEAFF. The CDR3 DNA sequence: TGCGCCAGCAGCCCAACACCGGGACAGGGAAACACTGAAGCTTTCTTT.

The genes are TRBV20-1 and TRBJ1-1; TRBD1 matches 8 bases. V shed 4 bases, J shed 1 base, and the junction held 11 bases outside the gene matches. Germline V CDR1 and CDR2: DFQATT, SNEGSKA (reference sequence). This CDR3 spans 16 amino acids. CDR3: CSAIKQRQGTNTEAFF. CDR3 coding DNA: TGCAGTGCTATTAAACAAAGACAGGGGACGAACACTGAAGCTTTCTTT.